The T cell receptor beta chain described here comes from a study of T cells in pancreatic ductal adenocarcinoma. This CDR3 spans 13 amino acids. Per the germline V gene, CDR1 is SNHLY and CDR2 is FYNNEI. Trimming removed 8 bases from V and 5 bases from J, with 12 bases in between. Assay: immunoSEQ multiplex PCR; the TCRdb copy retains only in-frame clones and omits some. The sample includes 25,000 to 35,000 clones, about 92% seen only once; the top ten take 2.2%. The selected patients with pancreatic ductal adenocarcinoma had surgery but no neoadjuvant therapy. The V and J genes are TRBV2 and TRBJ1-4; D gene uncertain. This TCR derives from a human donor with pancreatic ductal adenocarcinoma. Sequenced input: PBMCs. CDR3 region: CASGQDLNEKLFF. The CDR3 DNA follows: TGTGCCAGCGGCCAGGATTTAAATGAAAAACTGTTTTTT. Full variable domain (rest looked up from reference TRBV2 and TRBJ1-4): EPEVTQTPSHQVTQMGQEVILRCVPISNHLYFYWYRQILGQKVEFLVSFYNNEISEKSEIFDDQFSVERPDGSNFTLKIRSTKLEDSAMYFCASGQDLNEKLFFGSGTQLSVL.